This entry lists 26 T cell receptor beta chains sequenced from one sample in a study of regulatory T cells in long-lasting Graves disease. Time point defined: newly diagnosed GD, antithyroid drugs for less than 3 months. Following extraction of RNA from PBMCs, that RNA was used to make the TCR library. Combining iRepertoire HTBI primers with Arm-PCR of CDR3 regions, the authors built TCR beta libraries. TCRdb reprocessed the multiplex PCR reads with MiXCR, giving one entry per CDR3 protein. The sample records 200,000 to 250,000 distinct CDR3 sequences, around 20% being singletons. The sequencing here drew on peripheral blood mononuclear cells (PBMCs), taken at new diagnosis, from a patient treated with antithyroid drugs. All receptors come from a female donor with Graves disease.

Notes on this clonotype: Only one base separates this from a far larger clonotype, so it likely reflects a read error. V and J are TRBV11-1 and TRBJ2-3, with D perhaps assigned TRBD1 or TRBD2 (7 bases each). The CDR3 runs to 15 residues. V lost 5 bases and J 7 bases, leaving 19 bases between the germline ends. The germline V gene encodes CDR1 SGHAT and CDR2 FQDESV (reference sequence). The CDR3 protein is CASSPGGGGAYTQYF. The CDR3 DNA reads TGTGCCAGCAGCCCCGGGGGAGGGGGCGCATATACGCAGTATTTT.

The chain has TRBV20-1 and TRBJ2-7, with D perhaps matching TRBD1 (5 bases). With 4 bases removed from V and 5 bases from J, the gap between germline ends came to 15 bases. The length of the CDR3 is 13 residues. The germline V gene encodes CDR1 DFQATT and CDR2 SNEGSKA (reference sequence). The CDR3 nucleotides are TGCAGTGCTAATGCAGGGTTCTGGGACGAGCAGTACTTC. Translated, it gives CSANAGFWDEQYF.

This clonotype was detected ten times or more. This chain links TRBV7-8 with TRBJ2-7, with TRBD1 as a possible D gene (6 bases). Per the germline V gene, CDR1 is SGHVS and CDR2 is FQNEAQ. Trimming cost V 8 bases and J 1 base, with 12 bases left between them. The CDR3 loop spans 13 amino acids. CDR3 DNA: TGTGCCAGCGGAACTGGACAGTCCTACGAGCAGTACTTC. Translation: CASGTGQSYEQYF.

This clonotype has ten or more counts. As DNA, the CDR3 is TGTGCCAGCAGCCCCGGACTACCCTTTAAGCAGTACTTC. It translates to CASSPGLPFKQYF. V usage is TRBV7-3 and J usage is TRBJ2-7, with TRBD2 as a possible D gene (6 bases). Looked up from germline, CDR1 is SGHTA and CDR2 is FQGTGA. Between the trimmed V and J ends, which lost 5 bases and 8 bases, there was a span of 16 bases. The CDR3 has 13 amino acids.

This clonotype has ten or more counts. The chain couples TRBV11-2 to TRBJ2-3, with no clear D. The CDR3 extends over 11 amino acids. With 2 bases removed from V and 7 bases from J, the gap between germline ends came to 4 bases. Germline CDR1 reads SGHAT; CDR2 reads FQNNGV. The DNA of the CDR3 is TGTGCCAGCAGCTTATCGAATACGCAGTATTTT. Translation gives CASSLSNTQYF.

This clonotype has at least ten counts. The rearrangement uses TRBV27 and TRBJ2-1; 8 positions agree with TRBD2. CDR3 size: 15 residues. CDR1 and CDR2 (germline): MNHEY, SMNVEV (reference sequence). V was pared by 3 bases and J by 7 bases, with 8 bases of the junction left unmatched. This chain's CDR3 is CASSFREGRGNEQFF. The CDR3 nucleotides read TGTGCCAGCAGTTTTCGGGAGGGCCGGGGAAATGAGCAGTTCTTC.

This clonotype was seen ten or more times. This chain links TRBV19 with TRBJ1-5, with D uncertain. This CDR3 has 18 residues. The V gene's germline CDR1 is LNHDA and CDR2 SQIVND (reference sequence). Trimming removed 0 bases at V and 0 bases at J, with 15 bases between. The CDR3 spells CASSIEGRRVYSNQPQHF. CDR3 nucleotides: TGTGCCAGTAGTATAGAAGGAAGACGGGTTTATAGCAATCAGCCCCAGCATTTT. The complete variable domain, with remaining parts taken from reference TRBV19 and TRBJ1-5, reads DGGITQSPKYLFRKEGQNVTLSCEQNLNHDAMYWYRQDPGQGLRLIYYSQIVNDFQKGDIAEGYSVSREKKESFPLTVTSAQKNPTAFYLCASSIEGRRVYSNQPQHFGDGTRLSIL.

This clonotype showed up many times. The chain joins TRBV5-6 to TRBJ2-2; TRBD1 is a possible D gene (6 bases). Germline CDR1 is SGHDT and CDR2 is YYEEEE. Trimming took off 5 bases at V and 3 bases at J, with 11 bases between the two ends. The CDR3 is 14 residues long. CDR3 in DNA: TGTGCCAGCAGGACCTCAGGGGACACCGGGGAGCTGTTTTTT. Its protein is CASRTSGDTGELFF.

Many counts were recorded for this clonotype. The gene calls are TRBV30 and TRBJ1-2; 9 nucleotides line up with TRBD1. Unmatched junction bases numbered 13, after V lost 2 bases and J lost 6 bases. Germline V CDR1 and CDR2: GTSNPN, SVGIG (reference sequence). The CDR3 consists of 16 residues. CDR3 sequence reads: CAWSRGTGNARHGYTF. For the CDR3, the DNA is TGTGCCTGGAGTAGAGGGACAGGGAATGCCCGGCATGGCTACACCTTC.

This clonotype was seen at least ten times. V gene TRBV18 combines with J gene TRBJ1-6; D is unclear. This CDR3 is 13 amino acids long. The V gene's germline CDR1 is KGHSH and CDR2 LQKENI. V lost 6 bases, J lost 8 bases, and 11 bases lay in between. The CDR3: CASSTAPDSPLHF. In DNA, the CDR3 is TGTGCCAGCTCTACCGCTCCGGATTCACCCCTCCACTTT. Filled out from reference TRBV18 and TRBJ1-6, the complete variable domain reads NAGVMQNPRHLVRRRGQEARLRCSPMKGHSHVYWYRQLPEEGLKFMVYLQKENIIDESGMPKERFSAEFPKEGPSILRIQQVVRGDSAAYFCASSTAPDSPLHFGNGTRLTVT.

This clonotype was observed a handful of times. One end of the junction is discordant with germline, which a read error may explain. The V and J genes are TRBV30 and TRBJ1-5; D remains unclear. Germline assignment: CDR1 GTSNPN and CDR2 SVGIG (reference sequence). The CDR3 is 15 residues long. Written as DNA, the CDR3 is TGTGCCTGGAGTCTCGGTGAGGTTAGCAATCGGCCCCAGCATTTT. Translating gives CAWSLGEVSNRPQHF. The full variable domain, completed using reference TRBV30 and TRBJ1-5, is SQTIHQWPATLVQPVGSPLSLECTVEGTSNPNLYWYRQAAGRGLQLLFYSVGIGQISSEVPQNLSASRPQDRQFILSSKKLLLSDSGFYLCAWSLGEVSNRPQHFGDGTRLSIL.

This clonotype has ten or more counts. V gene TRBV7-9 combines with J gene TRBJ1-4; D is unclear. V was cut by 5 bases and J by 0 bases, with 7 bases left in between. CDR1 SEHNR and CDR2 FQNEAQ come from the germline V gene (reference sequence). CDR3 length equals 14 residues. CDR3 nucleotides: TGTGCCAGCAGCCCCGAAGCAACTAATGAAAAACTGTTTTTT. Residues: CASSPEATNEKLFF.

This clonotype has ten or more counts. The gene calls are TRBV28 and TRBJ2-1; D is perhaps TRBD1 (5 bases). From germline, CDR1 is MDHEN and CDR2 SYDVKM. This CDR3 is 11 amino acids long. V lost 3 bases and J 11 bases, leaving 8 bases between the germline ends. The CDR3 nucleotides read TGTGCCAGCAGTTTTAGGGGCCAGCAGTTCTTC. Translating gives CASSFRGQQFF.

As concerns this clonotype: A far larger clone differs by one base, so this is likely a read error. The CDR3 DNA reads TGTGCCATCATGGAGGACAACTCCCACGAGCAGTACTTC. Encoded protein: CAIMEDNSHEQYF. V is TRBV6-2 or TRBV6-3 and J is TRBJ2-7; D is tentatively TRBD1 or TRBD2 (5 bases each). The germline gives CDR1 MNHEY, CDR2 SVGEGT. The CDR3 contains 13 residues.

There are many counts of this clonotype. The chain uses TRBV11-3 and TRBJ2-5; 8 bases align to TRBD2. The CDR3 sequence is 14 residues long. V shed 7 bases, J shed 1 base, and the junction held 5 bases outside the gene matches. The V gene's germline CDR1 is SGHNT and CDR2 YENEEA. As DNA, the CDR3 is TGTGCCAGCACCAGGACTAGCTCCCAAGAGACCCAGTACTTC. This encodes CASTRTSSQETQYF.

This clonotype was counted ten times or more. The V gene is TRBV5-1, the J gene TRBJ2-3, with D tentatively TRBD2 (7 bases). The CDR3 is 13 amino acids. Trimming removed 0 bases from V and 7 bases from J, with 9 bases in between. In germline, CDR1 is SGHRS, CDR2 YFSETQ. CDR3 coding DNA: TGCGCCAGCAGCTTGGAGGGGGGGAATACGCAGTATTTT. Amino acids: CASSLEGGNTQYF.

At least ten counts were recorded for this clonotype. One end of the junction varies from germline; a read error may be responsible. The CDR3, as DNA: TGCAGTGCTAGTGATTGGGACGGAGGCAGCCATTTT. As protein: CSASDWDGGSHF. This rearrangement joins TRBV20-1 to TRBJ1-1, with a weak D call TRBD1 (5 bases). Looked up from germline, CDR1 is DFQATT and CDR2 is SNEGSKA (reference sequence). The CDR3 extends over 12 amino acids.

In this sample, this clonotype turned up a few times. A far bigger clonotype differs at one base, so this is likely a read error. The J gene is TRBJ2-1, the V gene TRBV20-1, with TRBD2 matching over 7 bases. The ends lost 3 bases at V and 10 bases at J; junction bases unmatched: 6. This CDR3 is built from 12 residues. CDR1 is DFQATT, CDR2 SNEGSKA, per germline (reference sequence). This chain's CDR3 is CSARREGSEQFF. The DNA of the CDR3 is TGCAGTGCTAGGAGGGAGGGATCCGAGCAGTTCTTC.

In its sample, this clonotype was seen many times. V usage is TRBV30 and J usage is TRBJ2-7; D might be TRBD1 (6 bases). Trimming stripped 2 bases from V and 7 bases from J, with 15 bases between. The CDR3 is 13 amino acids. Germline V lookup: CDR1 GTSNPN, CDR2 SVGIG (reference sequence). The CDR3 region is CAWSLLQGREQYF. The CDR3 DNA reads as TGTGCCTGGAGTCTTCTTCAGGGGCGGGAGCAGTACTTC.

This clonotype has a count of ten or more. The chain employs TRBV6-1 and TRBJ2-1, with D possibly being TRBD2 (6 bases). The V and J ends lost 7 bases and 3 bases respectively, with 10 bases between them. The CDR3 consists of 13 residues. In germline, CDR1 is MNHNS, CDR2 SASEGT. The chain's CDR3 is CASNQGLYNEQFF. The CDR3 region has the DNA TGTGCCAGCAATCAGGGACTCTACAATGAGCAGTTCTTC.

The chain links TRBV6-1 to TRBJ2-1; D is unresolved. Trimming removed 4 bases from V and 0 bases from J, with 7 bases in between. CDR3 size: 14 residues. CDR1 is MNHNS, CDR2 SASEGT, per germline. CDR3 nucleotides: TGTGCCAGCAGTGCCCATGGCTCCTACAATGAGCAGTTCTTC. Amino acids: CASSAHGSYNEQFF.

This rearrangement joins TRBV11-2 to TRBJ2-1; D gene ambiguous. Germline loops: CDR1 SGHAT, CDR2 FQNNGV. The CDR3 sequence is 14 residues long. The V end was cut by 1 base, the J end by 4 bases, with 8 bases between. The CDR3 DNA is TGTGCCAGCAGCTTAGTCGGAGAATACAATGAGCAGTTCTTC. Amino acids: CASSLVGEYNEQFF.

This clonotype was seen at least ten times. V is TRBV7-9 and J is TRBJ2-7; D might be TRBD2 (5 bases). This CDR3 has 14 amino acids. CDR1 and CDR2 (germline): SEHNR, FQNEAQ (reference sequence). Trimming shortened V by 4 bases and J by 4 bases, and 14 bases separated the two germline ends. The CDR3 nucleotides read TGTGCCAGCAGCTCCCGTCTATGGGAGTACGAGCAGTACTTC. Amino acid sequence: CASSSRLWEYEQYF. The whole variable domain, remainder taken from reference TRBV7-9 and TRBJ2-7, is DTGVSQNPRHKITKRGQNVTFRCDPISEHNRLYWYRQTLGQGPEFLTYFQNEAQLEKSRLLSDRFSAERPKGSFSTLEIQRTEQGDSAMYLCASSSRLWEYEQYFGPGTRLTVT.

This clonotype was counted many times. V usage is TRBV11-2 and J usage is TRBJ2-7; the D is unclear. The CDR3 has 15 amino acids. Germline lookup yields CDR1 SGHAT and CDR2 FQNNGV. Deletions cut 6 bases from V and 5 bases from J, with 20 bases between. CDR3 in amino acids: CASRVLGRPIHEQYF. DNA of the CDR3: TGTGCCAGCAGGGTACTGGGAAGACCAATCCACGAGCAGTACTTC.

In its sample, this clonotype was seen many times. The genes are TRBV13 and TRBJ2-1, with D maybe TRBD2 (5 bases). V was clipped by 5 bases and J by 6 bases, with 17 bases between them. The CDR3 consists of 15 residues. Germline V gene data show CDR1 as PRHDT and CDR2 as FYEKMQ (reference sequence). The CDR3 is CASSGRTSLANEQFF. CDR3 bases: TGTGCCAGCAGCGGAAGGACTTCGCTGGCCAATGAGCAGTTCTTC.

With respect to this clonotype: Just one base apart from a much larger clone, this may be a read error. The rearrangement joins TRBV7-8 to TRBJ2-1; the D gene is possibly TRBD2 (6 bases). V lost 1 base and J lost 4, with 8 bases in between. The CDR3 is 14 residues long. From germline, CDR1 is SGHVS and CDR2 FQNEAQ. CDR3 DNA sequence: TGTGCCAGCAGCTTAGATGCGGGGTACAATGAGCAGTTCTTC. Translated, it gives CASSLDAGYNEQFF. The variable domain in full, with the rest retrieved from reference TRBV7-8 and TRBJ2-1, is GAGVSQSPRYKVAKRGQDVALRCDPISGHVSLFWYQQALGQGPEFLTYFQNEAQLDKSGLPSDRFFAERPEGSVSTLKIQRTQQEDSAVYLCASSLDAGYNEQFFGPGTRLTVL.